These T cell receptor beta chains were read from a single sample in a study of tumor-infiltrating lymphocytes in primary liver carcinoma. TCRdb reprocessed the multiplex PCR reads with MiXCR, giving one entry per CDR3 protein. Of more than 70,000 distinct CDR3 sequences detected, approximately 69% appear once; the ten largest clones hold roughly 28%. Sequenced: tumor-adjacent normal liver tissue. These receptors all come from a man aged 40-49 years with primary liver carcinoma and hepatitis B virus infection. CDR3s include the opening cysteine and the closing phenylalanine or tryptophan. The D gene is left open where the match is weak. Clone size is stated in some rows and not others, as once, few, many or a class when expanded.

-,TRBJ2-7,-,TRBV6-5,13,CTSRLGPRMEHYF,TGTACCAGCAGATTGGGACCGAGGATGGAGCACTACTTC
many,TRBJ1-1,-,TRBV28,13,CASRLGQNTEAFF,TGTGCCAGCAGACTCGGACAGAACACTGAAGCTTTCTTT
-,TRBJ2-7,-,TRBV6-5,14,CASSYYKPNHEQYF,TGTGCCAGCAGTTACTACAAGCCCAACCACGAGCAGTACTTT
-,TRBJ2-2,TRBD2,TRBV11-2,17,CASSLDSGRTITGELFF,TGTGCCAGCAGCTTAGATAGCGGGAGGACAATCACCGGGGAGCTGTTTTTT
once,TRBJ2-6,-,TRBV4-1,17,CTSSQTAWGSGANVPTF,-
many,TRBJ1-1,-,TRBV6-6,14,CASSYGSANTEAFF,TGTGCCAGCAGTTACGGTTCGGCGAACACTGAAGCTTTCTTT
many,TRBJ1-1,-,TRBV7-9,14,CASSLAGGNTEAFF,TGTGCCAGCAGCCTAGCGGGGGGGAATACTGAAGCTTTCTTT
-,TRBJ2-7,TRBD1,TRBV14,13,CASSLQGAYEHYF,TGTGCCAGCAGCCTACAGGGGGCTTACGAGCATTACTTC
-,TRBJ2-7,-,TRBV11-2,13,CASNYRGSYEQYF,TGTGCCAGCAACTATAGAGGGTCCTACGAGCAGTACTTC
-,TRBJ2-2,-,TRBV11-2,15,CAGSLLGANTGEPYF,TGTGCCGGCAGCTTACTTGGAGCGAACACCGGGGAGCCGTATTTT
many,TRBJ2-7,TRBD2,TRBV5-1,16,CASSGTPSGGRDEQYF,TGCGCCAGCAGTGGCACCCCCAGCGGGGGAAGAGACGAGCAGTACTTC